The subject of this entry is one T cell receptor (beta chain). Its matching antigen is unknown. Patients with active juvenile idiopathic arthritis donated these samples. The sample is drawn from a study of circulating and synovial CD4+ cells in juvenile arthritis. Repertoires were generated with immunoSEQ multiplex PCR, while TCRdb's copy carries only in-frame clones and drops some. The repertoire has tens of thousands of clones, nearly 95% of them found once; the top ten carry less than 0.2%. Findings and caveats of the study: Bulk blood CD4 samples held at least an order of magnitude more or fewer genomes than CPL.

The CDR3 totals 18 residues. Trimming cost V 0 bases and J 0 bases; bases outside gene matches: 9. Looked up from germline, CDR1 is MGHRA and CDR2 is YSYEKL. The receptor's source is a human donor with juvenile idiopathic arthritis. Material: CD4+ T cells from blood. The chain is built from TRBV4-1 and TRBJ2-3; 7 nucleotides match TRBD2. The CDR3 loop is CASSQDARGSSSTDTQYF. DNA of the CDR3: TGCGCCAGCAGCCAAGACGCGCGGGGGAGTTCTAGCACAGATACGCAGTATTTT.